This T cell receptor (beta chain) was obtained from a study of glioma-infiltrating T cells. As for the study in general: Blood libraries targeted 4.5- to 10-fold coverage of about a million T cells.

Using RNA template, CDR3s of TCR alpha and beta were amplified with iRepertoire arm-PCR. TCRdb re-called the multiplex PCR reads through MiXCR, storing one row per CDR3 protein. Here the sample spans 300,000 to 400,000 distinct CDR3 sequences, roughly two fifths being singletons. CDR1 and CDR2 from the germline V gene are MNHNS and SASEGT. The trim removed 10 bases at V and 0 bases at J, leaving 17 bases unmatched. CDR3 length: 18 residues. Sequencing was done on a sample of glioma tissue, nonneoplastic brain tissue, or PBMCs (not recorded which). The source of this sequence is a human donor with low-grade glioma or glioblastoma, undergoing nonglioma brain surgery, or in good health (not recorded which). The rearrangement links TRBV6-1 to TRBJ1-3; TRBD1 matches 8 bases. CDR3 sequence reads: CAITPGQGIPHSGNTIYF. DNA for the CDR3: TGTGCCATCACCCCCGGACAGGGTATTCCCCACTCTGGAAACACCATATATTTT.